The 19 T cell receptor beta chains given below trace back to one sample, sequenced in a study of CD8+ T cells in alopecia areata. The sequencing template was cDNA reverse transcribed from extracted RNA. Profiling relied on immunoSEQ multiplex PCR, and the TCRdb table lists in-frame clones only, not all of them. The sample lists over 150,000 clones, around three fifths occurring once. Sequenced: CD8+ T cells sorted from blood. The origin of the receptors is a human donor in good health.

V usage is TRBV6-1 and J usage is TRBJ1-1; D call uncertain. Trimming took off 9 bases at V and 3 bases at J, with 17 bases between the two ends. This CDR3 is 14 amino acids long. CDR1 and CDR2 from the germline V gene are MNHNS and SASEGT. In DNA form, the CDR3 reads TGTGCCAGGGTAGCCCGAACGAGGGACACTGAAGCTTTCTTT. Protein product: CARVARTRDTEAFF.

This chain connects TRBV9 to TRBJ2-5; D perhaps matches TRBD2 (6 bases). Deletions cut 0 bases from V and 7 bases from J, with 13 bases between. CDR3 length: 14 residues. Germline CDR1 SGDLS, CDR2 YYNGEE. In DNA, the CDR3 is TGTGCCAGCAGCGTAGGGGCGGGGTTAGCGACCCAGTACTTC. It translates to CASSVGAGLATQYF.

This chain uses TRBV25-1 with TRBJ2-5; D might be TRBD2 (5 bases). The V and J ends lost 5 bases and 5 bases respectively, with 15 bases between them. The CDR3 has 14 residues. CDR1 is MGHDK and CDR2 is SYGVNS in the germline V gene. The chain's CDR3 is CASSTTGFVETQYF. The CDR3 DNA reads TGTGCCAGCAGTACGACGGGGTTCGTGGAGACCCAGTACTTC.

The chain carries TRBV15 and TRBJ2-1; TRBD2 matches at 10 bases. From germline, CDR1 is LNHNV and CDR2 YYDKDF (reference sequence). V shed 2 bases, J shed 3 bases, and the junction held 10 bases outside the gene matches. The CDR3 runs to 18 residues. DNA for the CDR3: TGTGCCACCAGCAGAACACGGGGGCTAGCGGGGGACTACAATGAGCAGTTCTTC. Its translation: CATSRTRGLAGDYNEQFF.

The chain combines TRBV5-6 with TRBJ2-3; 9 bases are shared with TRBD2. V lost 2 bases to trimming and J lost 7 bases; unmatched junction nucleotides: 5. The CDR3 is 14 amino acids. Per the germline V gene, CDR1 is SGHDT and CDR2 is YYEEEE. CDR3 coding DNA: TGTGCCAGCAGCTTCGATCTAGCGGGAAATACGCAGTATTTT. Amino acid sequence: CASSFDLAGNTQYF. Based on the CDR3 plus reference TRBV5-6 and TRBJ2-3, the full variable domain is DAGVTQSPTHLIKTRGQQVTLRCSPKSGHDTVSWYQQALGQGPQFIFQYYEEEERQRGNFPDRFSGHQFPNYSSELNVNALLLGDSALYLCASSFDLAGNTQYFGPGTRLTVL.

The rearrangement joins TRBV27 to TRBJ2-2; a weak D match, TRBD1 (6 bases). This CDR3 has 17 residues. V was shortened by 6 bases and J by 0 bases, with 17 bases between the two germline ends. CDR1 is MNHEY, CDR2 SMNVEV, per germline (reference sequence). The CDR3 loop reads CASSPTGPNSNTGELFF. The CDR3 coding sequence is TGTGCCAGCAGCCCCACAGGGCCCAACTCGAACACCGGGGAGCTGTTTTTT.

This sequence joins TRBV7-9 and TRBJ1-4; possible D gene TRBD1, 6 bases. Germline assignment: CDR1 SEHNR and CDR2 FQNEAQ (reference sequence). Trimming took off 5 bases at V and 5 bases at J, with 12 bases between the two ends. The CDR3 is 14 residues long. The CDR3 DNA sequence: TGTGCCAGCAGCCGATGGGACATAAATGAAAAACTGTTTTTT. As protein: CASSRWDINEKLFF. Combining the CDR3 with reference TRBV7-9 and TRBJ1-4 gives the whole variable domain DTGVSQNPRHKITKRGQNVTFRCDPISEHNRLYWYRQTLGQGPEFLTYFQNEAQLEKSRLLSDRFSAERPKGSFSTLEIQRTEQGDSAMYLCASSRWDINEKLFFGSGTQLSVL.

This clone was found a few times. This chain joins TRBV19 and TRBJ2-1; 7 positions match TRBD1. Germline CDR1 LNHDA, CDR2 SQIVND (reference sequence). V trimming: 7 bases; J trimming: 8 bases; junction bases outside the gene matches: 14. This CDR3 has 15 amino acids. The CDR3 bases are TGTGCCAGTACCCAAGGCGGCAGGGGGTTCGATGAGCAGTTCTTC. Protein: CASTQGGRGFDEQFF.

The chain combines TRBV6-5 with TRBJ1-5, with D possibly TRBD1 on 5 matching bases. V shed 1 base and J shed 5 bases, with 15 bases lying between them. CDR3 length: 16 residues. Germline CDR1 and CDR2: MNHEY and SVGAGI. CDR3 region: CASSYFPQGGDQPQHF. The CDR3 DNA sequence: TGTGCCAGCAGTTACTTCCCCCAGGGAGGAGATCAGCCCCAGCATTTT.

The chain recombines TRBV15 with TRBJ2-7, with TRBD1 identical over 11 bases. Per germline, CDR1 LNHNV and CDR2 YYDKDF (reference sequence). The CDR3 totals 14 residues. Trimming took 5 bases from V and 2 from J; bases not matched to a gene: 2. CDR3 protein: CATSGDRGTYEQYF. The CDR3 region has the DNA TGTGCCACCAGCGGGGACAGGGGGACCTACGAGCAGTACTTC.

The J gene is TRBJ2-5, the V gene TRBV16; 7 bases match TRBD1. TRBJ2-7 explains the end of the DNA better; the J call may be wrong. The CDR3 has 14 residues. Germline CDR1 KGHSY, CDR2 FQNENV. CDR3 sequence reads: CASSQSLQGYEQYF. CDR3 DNA sequence: TGTGCCAGCAGCCAATCTTTACAGGGGTACGAGCAGTACTTC.

The rearrangement uses TRBV29-1 and TRBJ1-1; 8 bases are shared with TRBD1. Per germline, CDR1 SQVTM and CDR2 ANQGSEA. With 6 bases clipped from V and 1 base from J, the junction kept 13 bases outside the gene matches. The CDR3 is 16 residues long. The DNA of the CDR3 is TGCAGCGTGACTATATACAGGGGGACCCAGAACACTGAAGCTTTCTTT. This codes for CSVTIYRGTQNTEAFF.

This clone was seen only once. The rearrangement uses TRBV4-1 and TRBJ1-5, with D unclear. Germline values: CDR1 MGHRA, CDR2 YSYEKL. V lost 4 bases to trimming and J lost 2 bases, with 12 bases between them. This CDR3 spans 15 amino acids. The CDR3 DNA reads as TGCGCCAGCAGCCCAGAGGATTTGGGCAATCAGCCCCAGCATTTT. It specifies CASSPEDLGNQPQHF.

This clone turned up a few times. The chain recombines TRBV4-1 with TRBJ2-2; TRBD2 agrees at 10 bases. The CDR3 loop spans 16 amino acids. CDR1 MGHRA and CDR2 YSYEKL come from the germline V gene. V gave up 4 bases and J gave up 5 bases; unmatched junction bases: 7. The CDR3: CASSPIGLADTGELFF. The CDR3 bases are TGCGCCAGCAGCCCAATCGGACTAGCGGATACCGGGGAGCTGTTTTTT.

CDR3 DNA sequence: TGTGCCAGCAGTGAATATGGATCCACGCAGTATTTT. As protein: CASSEYGSTQYF. The chain recombines TRBV25-1 with TRBJ2-3; D not certain. V lost 0 bases, J lost 9 bases, and 7 bases lay in between. There are 12 residues in the CDR3. The germline V gene has CDR1 MGHDK and CDR2 SYGVNS. The full variable domain, with the rest looked up from reference TRBV25-1 and TRBJ2-3, is EADIYQTPRYLVIGTGKKITLECSQTMGHDKMYWYQQDPGMELHLIHYSYGVNSTEKGDLSSESTVSRIRTEHFPLTLESARPSHTSQYLCASSEYGSTQYFGPGTRLTVL.

This rearrangement joins TRBV7-2 to TRBJ1-2; 7 positions agree with TRBD1. Germline V lookup: CDR1 SGHTA, CDR2 FQGNSA. The CDR3 consists of 13 residues. The trim removed 5 bases at V and 7 bases at J, leaving 7 bases unmatched. Written as DNA, the CDR3 is TGTGCCAGCAGCCCGACAGGGAGCGGTGGCTACACCTTC. Residues: CASSPTGSGGYTF.

V gene TRBV4-1 combines with J gene TRBJ2-2, with TRBD1 as a possible D gene (5 bases). V was cut by 1 base and J by 1 base, with 10 bases left in between. Germline-derived CDR1 and CDR2 are MGHRA and YSYEKL. The CDR3 has 16 residues. In nucleotides, the CDR3 is TGCGCCAGCAGCCAAGGACAGACATTGAACACCGGGGAGCTGTTTTTT. Its translation: CASSQGQTLNTGELFF.

This chain joins TRBV5-6 and TRBJ1-5; D possibly corresponds to TRBD1 (5 bases). Trimming left V 3 bases short and J 4 bases short, with 14 bases between. Germline V lookup: CDR1 SGHDT, CDR2 YYEEEE. This CDR3 contains 15 residues. As DNA, the CDR3 is TGTGCCAGCAGCTCGGGGGGAGGATGGAATCAGCCCCAGCATTTT. It translates to CASSSGGGWNQPQHF.

The V gene is TRBV14, the J gene TRBJ1-2; tentatively, D is TRBD1 (6 bases). Trimming removed 0 bases from V and 3 bases from J, with 14 bases in between. Germline CDR1 and CDR2: SGHDN and FVKESK. The CDR3 extends over 16 amino acids. The CDR3 coding sequence is TGTGCCAGCAGCCAAGAGAGAACAGGGCGGGACTATGGCTACACCTTC. Protein product: CASSQERTGRDYGYTF.